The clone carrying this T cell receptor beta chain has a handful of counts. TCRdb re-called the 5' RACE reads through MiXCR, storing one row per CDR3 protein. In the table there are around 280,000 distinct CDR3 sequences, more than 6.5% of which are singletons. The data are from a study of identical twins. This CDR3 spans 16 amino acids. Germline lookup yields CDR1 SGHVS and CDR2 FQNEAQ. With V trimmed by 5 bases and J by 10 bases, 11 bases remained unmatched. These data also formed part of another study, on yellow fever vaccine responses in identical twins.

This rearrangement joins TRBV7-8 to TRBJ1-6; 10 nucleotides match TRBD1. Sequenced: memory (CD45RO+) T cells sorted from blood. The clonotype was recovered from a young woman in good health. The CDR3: CASSLGTGVFGSPLHF. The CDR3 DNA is TGTGCCAGCAGCCTCGGGACAGGGGTATTTGGGTCACCCCTCCACTTT.